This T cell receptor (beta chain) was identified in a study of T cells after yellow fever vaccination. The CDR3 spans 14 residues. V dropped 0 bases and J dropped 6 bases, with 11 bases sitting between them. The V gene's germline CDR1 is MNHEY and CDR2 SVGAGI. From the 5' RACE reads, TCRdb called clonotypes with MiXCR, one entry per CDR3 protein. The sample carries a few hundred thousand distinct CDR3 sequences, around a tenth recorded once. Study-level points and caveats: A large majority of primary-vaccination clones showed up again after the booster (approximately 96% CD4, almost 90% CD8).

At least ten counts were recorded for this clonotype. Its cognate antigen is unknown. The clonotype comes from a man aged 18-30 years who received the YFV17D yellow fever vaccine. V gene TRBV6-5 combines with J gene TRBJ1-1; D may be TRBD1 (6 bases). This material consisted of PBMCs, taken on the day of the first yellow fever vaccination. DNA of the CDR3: TGTGCCAGCAGTTACTCCGGACAGTCCTCTGAAGCTTTCTTT. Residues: CASSYSGQSSEAFF.